Below, 28 T cell receptor beta chains from the same sample are listed, as sequenced in a study of shared clonotypes between healthy human individuals (dated by TCRdb to about 2020). The receptor library was made with the immunoSEQ multiplex PCR assay. The table comes from immuneACCESS by way of TCRdb, which keeps in-frame sequences with V and J called. Part of the clones is missing from these tables; in studies checked, under half for an unresolved V gene and the rest for unknown reasons. The sample yields about 1.5 million clones; over 95% were counted once. Roughly 1.2% of the sample rests with the top ten. The material sequenced was naive CD4+ T cells sorted from blood. The meaning of the sample's cell subset or site label: CD45RA+ positively selected. Every receptor here comes from a man aged 25-40 years in good health.

V and J are TRBV6-9 and TRBJ2-7, with TRBD1 identical over 8 bases. Germline values: CDR1 MNHGY, CDR2 SVAAGI. This CDR3 has 13 residues. V gave up 5 bases and J gave up 6 bases; unmatched junction bases: 6. CDR3 in DNA: TGTGCCAGCAGTGACGGACAGGGTTGCGAGCAGTACTTC. Amino acid sequence: CASSDGQGCEQYF.

The rearrangement uses TRBV28 and TRBJ1-5; D gene unclear. Per the germline V gene, CDR1 is MDHEN and CDR2 is SYDVKM. V was shortened by 6 bases and J by 1 base, with 16 bases between the two germline ends. This CDR3 is 16 amino acids long. DNA of the CDR3: TGTGCCAGCAGGCCCTTGGACCTCTACAGCAATCAGCCCCAGCATTTT. Amino acid sequence: CASRPLDLYSNQPQHF.

The chain recombines TRBV19 with TRBJ1-5; TRBD1 is a possible D gene (5 bases). Germline lookup yields CDR1 LNHDA and CDR2 SQIVND (reference sequence). The CDR3 covers 16 residues. V was cut by 7 bases and J by 2 bases, with 18 bases left in between. CDR3 nucleotide sequence: TGTGCCAGTAACCCTTGGGGGGGTCTCGGCAATCAGCCCCAGCATTTT. Residues: CASNPWGGLGNQPQHF.

This clone has only one observation. The chain has TRBV5-1 and TRBJ2-7; 11 positions agree with TRBD2. The CDR3 is 14 amino acids. Germline V gene data show CDR1 as SGHRS and CDR2 as YFSETQ. J was trimmed by 1 base and V by 6 bases; bases with no gene match: 3. The DNA for the CDR3 is TGCGCCAGCACTCTAGCGGGAGGTTCCTACGAGCAGTACTTC. Protein: CASTLAGGSYEQYF.

The chain combines TRBV27 with TRBJ2-1, with D tentatively TRBD1 (5 bases). From germline, CDR1 is MNHEY and CDR2 SMNVEV (reference sequence). Trimming took 7 bases from V and 0 from J, leaving 25 bases between them. The CDR3 extends over 19 amino acids. The CDR3, as DNA: TGTGCCAGCACCGACAATCTTTCTGACAGACCATTCTCCTACAATGAGCAGTTCTTC. Residues: CASTDNLSDRPFSYNEQFF.

This rearrangement joins TRBV7-2 to TRBJ2-1; D remains unclear. The CDR3 is made up of 15 amino acids. Per germline, CDR1 SGHTA and CDR2 FQGNSA. V lost 4 bases, J lost 2 bases, and 12 bases lay in between. The CDR3 loop is CASSSPLTAYNEQFF. DNA of the CDR3: TGTGCCAGCAGCTCCCCCCTCACGGCCTACAATGAGCAGTTCTTC.

The V and J genes are TRBV11-2 and TRBJ2-7; 9 positions match TRBD1. Germline trimming cut 5 bases from V and 4 bases from J; bases unmatched to any gene: 6. Germline V gene sequence: CDR1 SGHAT, CDR2 FQNNGV. The length of the CDR3 is 14 residues. CDR3 loop: CASSVRDRVYEQYF. CDR3 nucleotides: TGTGCCAGCAGCGTCCGGGACAGGGTTTACGAGCAGTACTTC.

The genes are TRBV18 and TRBJ2-3; 10 nucleotides match TRBD2. V gave up 5 bases and J gave up 6 bases; unmatched junction bases: 11. Germline V gives CDR1 KGHSH, CDR2 LQKENI. This CDR3 region has 16 residues. The CDR3 nucleotides are TGTGCCAGCTCAACTTTGCTAGCGGGAGTTGGGGATACGCAGTATTTT. The encoded protein is CASSTLLAGVGDTQYF.

The chain joins TRBV7-2 to TRBJ2-7; D tentatively fits TRBD1 or TRBD2 (5 bases each). V lost 1 base and J 5 bases, leaving 9 bases between the germline ends. There are 13 residues in the CDR3. Germline CDR1 reads SGHTA; CDR2 reads FQGNSA. CDR3 loop: CASSLGGRHEQYF. The CDR3 DNA reads as TGTGCCAGCAGCTTAGGGGGACGGCACGAGCAGTACTTC.

J is TRBJ1-2 and V is TRBV6-1; D gene uncertain. The CDR3 is made up of 11 amino acids. V lost 7 bases to trimming and J lost 8 bases, with 11 bases between them. Per germline, CDR1 MNHNS and CDR2 SASEGT. CDR3 in amino acids: CASTLTRGYTF. In nucleotides, the CDR3 is TGTGCCAGCACCCTGACTCGGGGCTACACCTTC.

The chain combines TRBV5-3 with TRBJ2-5; D gene unclear. TRBV5-3 is filed as an ORF, its function uncertain. With 2 bases removed from V and 4 bases from J, the gap between germline ends came to 6 bases. The CDR3 contains 12 residues. In DNA form, the CDR3 reads TGTGCCAGAAGCTTACCGGGAGAGACCCAGTACTTC. Its translation: CARSLPGETQYF.

V gene TRBV11-2 combines with J gene TRBJ1-1; TRBD1 matches at 7 bases. V trimming: 5 bases; J trimming: 4 bases; junction bases outside the gene matches: 4. The length of the CDR3 is 13 residues. Germline CDR1 SGHAT, CDR2 FQNNGV. This CDR3 reads CASSRGTATEAFF. The DNA for the CDR3 is TGTGCCAGCAGCCGAGGGACAGCCACTGAAGCTTTCTTT.

The chain joins TRBV5-4 to TRBJ2-5; D call uncertain. Per germline, CDR1 SGHNT and CDR2 YYREEE (reference sequence). The CDR3 has 11 amino acids. Trimming stripped 1 base from V and 5 bases from J, with 3 bases between. CDR3 region: CASSLSETQYF. The CDR3 bases are TGTGCCAGCAGCTTGTCCGAGACCCAGTACTTC. The whole variable domain, remainder taken from reference TRBV5-4 and TRBJ2-5, is ETGVTQSPTHLIKTRGQQVTLRCSSQSGHNTVSWYQQALGQGPQFIFQYYREEENGRGNFPPRFSGLQFPNYSSELNVNALELDDSALYLCASSLSETQYFGPGTRLLVL.

This clone is a singleton in its sample. The sample carries other DNA sequences with the same CDR3. This sequence joins TRBV28 and TRBJ2-7, with D possibly being TRBD2 (7 bases). Germline assignment: CDR1 MDHEN and CDR2 SYDVKM. V gave up 6 bases and J gave up 1 base, with 10 bases separating them. This CDR3 has 13 residues. The CDR3 DNA sequence: TGTGCCAGCAGAGGGGGGGGATCCTACGAGCAGTACTTC. Its protein product is CASRGGGSYEQYF.

The table lists this clone with a count of one. This chain links TRBV5-4 with TRBJ2-3; 10 bases are shared with TRBD1. Per germline, CDR1 SGHNT and CDR2 YYREEE (reference sequence). The V gene end was trimmed by 4 bases and the J gene end by 5 bases; junction bases not matched to a gene: 7. CDR3 length equals 15 residues. The CDR3 spells CASSNTGTGVDTQYF. The CDR3 DNA reads TGTGCCAGCAGCAACACCGGGACAGGGGTAGATACGCAGTATTTT.

About this clone itself: This CDR3 is also generated by other DNA sequences in the sample. The genes are TRBV28 and TRBJ1-1, with D maybe TRBD1 (5 bases). Germline lookup yields CDR1 MDHEN and CDR2 SYDVKM. The CDR3 has 14 residues. V was cut by 6 bases and J by 1 base, with 12 bases left in between. Written as DNA, the CDR3 is TGTGCCAGCAGCCCCCCCGGGGCGAACACTGAAGCTTTCTTT. It encodes CASSPPGANTEAFF.

The genes are TRBV5-1 and TRBJ2-3, with D possibly being TRBD2 (5 bases). Germline V gene data show CDR1 as SGHRS and CDR2 as YFSETQ. Trimming removed 3 bases at V and 6 bases at J, with 14 bases between. The CDR3 has 14 amino acids. The CDR3 loop is CASSYTMRADTQYF. As DNA, the CDR3 is TGCGCCAGCAGCTATACTATGAGGGCGGATACGCAGTATTTT.

Here the CDR3 reads CASSRDREGEQFF. DNA of the CDR3: TGTGCCAGCAGCCGGGACAGGGAGGGAGAGCAGTTCTTC. The chain combines TRBV7-3 with TRBJ2-1, with 9 bases lining up with TRBD1. Trimming removed 5 bases from V and 10 bases from J; junction bases left unmatched: 6. Per the germline V gene, CDR1 is SGHTA and CDR2 is FQGTGA. The CDR3 sequence is 13 residues long.

With regard to this clone: Other DNA sequences in this specimen translate into the identical CDR3. V is TRBV19 and J is TRBJ2-7; 10 bases are shared with TRBD1. This CDR3 contains 14 residues. CDR1 LNHDA and CDR2 SQIVND come from the germline V gene (reference sequence). Trimming cost V 4 bases and J 6 bases; bases outside gene matches: 6. The CDR3 DNA follows: TGTGCCAGTAGTAGGACAGGGGGGTCCGGCGAGCAGTACTTC. It is translated as CASSRTGGSGEQYF.

The chain combines TRBV27 with TRBJ2-7; TRBD2 matches at 15 bases. The CDR3 is 15 residues long. Germline trimming cut 3 bases from V and 7 bases from J; bases unmatched to any gene: 4. From germline, CDR1 is MNHEY and CDR2 SMNVEV (reference sequence). CDR3 in DNA: TGTGCCAGCAGTTTCCGGACTAGCGGGAGGGGTGAGCAGTACTTC. Amino acids: CASSFRTSGRGEQYF.

J is TRBJ2-1 and V is TRBV5-1, with 7 bases matching TRBD1. V was pared by 4 bases and J by 4 bases, with 11 bases of the junction left unmatched. This CDR3 has 16 residues. Germline V gene lookup returns CDR1 SGHRS and CDR2 YFSETQ. This chain's CDR3 is CASSPSGTVVYNEQFF. CDR3 in DNA: TGCGCCAGCAGCCCCTCGGGGACAGTGGTATACAATGAGCAGTTCTTC.

The V and J genes are TRBV5-8 and TRBJ1-2; D is possibly TRBD1 (5 bases). This CDR3 comprises 14 residues. Trimming removed 6 bases from V and 0 bases from J, with 12 bases in between. Germline V gene data show CDR1 as SGHTS and CDR2 as YDEGEE. Here the CDR3 DNA reads TGTGCCAGCACCTTTGGGGGATCTAACTATGGCTACACCTTC. Translating it yields CASTFGGSNYGYTF. Looking up the rest from reference TRBV5-8 and TRBJ1-2 gives the full variable domain: EAGVTQSPTHLIKTRGQQATLRCSPISGHTSVYWYQQALGLGLQFLLWYDEGEERNRGNFPPRFSGRQFPNYSSELNVNALELEDSALYLCASTFGGSNYGYTFGSGTRLTVV.

This chain joins TRBV4-3 and TRBJ2-2; TRBD1 aligns across 7 bases. The junction had 7 bases not matched to a gene; V was cut back by 0 bases and J by 3 bases. This CDR3 is 17 amino acids long. CDR1 LGHNA and CDR2 YSLEER come from the germline V gene. The CDR3 is CASSQEVTGVDTGELFF. The CDR3 DNA sequence: TGCGCCAGCAGCCAAGAAGTTACAGGGGTCGACACCGGGGAGCTGTTTTTT.

The rearrangement uses TRBV28 and TRBJ1-3; no clear D. Trimming stripped 10 bases from V and 4 bases from J, with 11 bases between. This CDR3 comprises 12 residues. CDR1 is MDHEN and CDR2 is SYDVKM in the germline V gene. This CDR3 reads CATRRGGNTIYF. Written as DNA, the CDR3 is TGTGCCACCCGAAGAGGAGGAAACACCATATATTTT.

The V gene is TRBV27, the J gene TRBJ2-1, with 9 nucleotides matching TRBD1. This CDR3 has 15 residues. Germline trimming cut 5 bases from V and 8 bases from J; bases unmatched to any gene: 10. CDR1 is MNHEY and CDR2 is SMNVEV in the germline V gene (reference sequence). The CDR3 spells CASSTSGTGSYEQFF. CDR3 sequence (DNA): TGTGCCAGCAGTACCTCCGGGACAGGGAGCTATGAGCAGTTCTTC.

Note on this clone: Other DNA sequences from this sample encode an identical CDR3 as well. The chain couples TRBV5-4 to TRBJ1-1; tentative D call: TRBD1 (5 bases). Germline V lookup: CDR1 SGHNT, CDR2 YYREEE (reference sequence). V lost 4 bases and J 1 base, leaving 11 bases between the germline ends. The CDR3 has 14 amino acids. For the CDR3, the DNA is TGTGCCAGCAGCCTTGCCGGGGCGAACACTGAAGCTTTCTTT. Encoded protein: CASSLAGANTEAFF.

Only one count was recorded for this clone. The V gene is TRBV15, the J gene TRBJ2-1; 9 bases map to TRBD1. Germline CDR1 is LNHNV and CDR2 is YYDKDF (reference sequence). The CDR3 runs 15 residues. Unmatched junction bases numbered 6, after V lost 2 bases and J lost 7 bases. CDR3 bases: TGTGCCACCAGCAGACCGGGACAGGGTACAAATGAGCAGTTCTTC. This sequence encodes CATSRPGQGTNEQFF.

V usage is TRBV5-1 and J usage is TRBJ2-3; 8 bases match TRBD2. V was clipped by 3 bases and J by 0 bases; unmatched bases: 6. Germline V gives CDR1 SGHRS, CDR2 YFSETQ. There are 16 residues in the CDR3. CDR3 bases: TGCGCCAGCAGCTCGTTAGCGGGAAGAAGCACAGATACGCAGTATTTT. As protein: CASSSLAGRSTDTQYF.